This T cell receptor (beta chain) was captured in a study of technical replicates of blood from a handful of donors. The data were produced by immunoSEQ multiplex PCR, yet TCRdb's version contains in-frame clones alone and is incomplete. This table holds about 81,000 clones, 75% to 90% found once. Germline-derived CDR1 and CDR2 are SGHTA and FQGNSA. The V end was cut by 1 base, the J end by 3 bases, with 15 bases between. The CDR3 is made up of 17 amino acids. The TCR comes from a human donor in good health. Some clones in this sample may be carry-over from other donors' samples. J is TRBJ2-2 and V is TRBV7-2; no reliable D call. The sequenced sample consisted of PBMCs. CDR3: CASSLVAIYSHTGELFF. The DNA for the CDR3 is TGTGCCAGCAGCTTAGTAGCTATATACTCGCACACCGGGGAGCTGTTTTTT.